This T cell receptor beta chain was found in a study of cytomegalovirus exposure and HLA in healthy donors. General study results and limits: A later analysis linked around 17,000 TCR beta sequences to HLA alleles at 0.05 false discovery rate. The study assumed roughly uniform donor sequencing depth for presence/absence analyses.

This CDR3 comprises 18 residues. The germline gives CDR1 MRHNA, CDR2 SNTAGT. V dropped 3 bases and J dropped 0; count of bases not matched to a gene: 8. Notes on this clone: Its antigen remains unknown.

A multiplex PCR was run with 60 Vbeta primers and 13 Jbeta primers. TCRdb's copy holds only in-frame clones and misses some; the assay was immunoSEQ multiplex PCR. The sample lists hundreds of thousands of clones; over 75% were seen once. The gene calls are TRBV6-4 and TRBJ2-6, with 7 bases fitting TRBD1. The sequenced sample was PBMCs. The receptor was derived from a girl aged 2 to 9 in good health and CMV-seronegative. Written as DNA, the CDR3 is TGTGCCAGCAGTGAGCACAGGGACAGAGACTCTGGGGCCAACGTCCTGACTTTC. Its protein is CASSEHRDRDSGANVLTF.